These T cell receptor beta chains were read from a single sample in a study of graft-versus-host responses after intestinal transplantation. Assay: immunoSEQ multiplex PCR; the TCRdb copy retains only in-frame clones and omits some. The sample includes 99,000 or so clones, 86% of them seen just once. Specimen: PBMCs, collected 255 days after intestinal transplant. These receptors all come from a human patient who received an intestinal transplant, so some T cells may come from the graft donor. Both conserved end residues are part of each CDR3. Fields, in order: D gene, V gene, clone size, CDR3 protein. A D gene is named only where the DNA matches it firmly. Only part of the rows carry a size: once, few, many, or a class if the clone is expanded.

d_call: NA; v_call: TRBV13; clone_size: NA; cdr3_aa: CASNLRGRPLHF
d_call: NA; v_call: TRBV28; clone_size: NA; cdr3_aa: CASSLVRATYNEQFF
d_call: NA; v_call: TRBV5-4; clone_size: once; cdr3_aa: CASSLVGVNGYTF
d_call: TRBD1; v_call: TRBV10-3; clone_size: few; cdr3_aa: CAISESWDSYEQYF
d_call: NA; v_call: TRBV27; clone_size: NA; cdr3_aa: CASSLQRQDGYGYTF
d_call: TRBD2; v_call: TRBV7-9; clone_size: once; cdr3_aa: CASSLSGSGGYEQYF
d_call: NA; v_call: TRBV28; clone_size: NA; cdr3_aa: CASTVGKETQYF
d_call: NA; v_call: TRBV10-3; clone_size: few; cdr3_aa: CAISAEQGMNTEAFF
d_call: NA; v_call: TRBV4-3; clone_size: NA; cdr3_aa: CASSQDRVVSNTEAFF
d_call: NA; v_call: TRBV6-1; clone_size: NA; cdr3_aa: CASSAGRASSGNTIYF
d_call: NA; v_call: TRBV9; clone_size: once; cdr3_aa: CASSVYGSNEQFF
d_call: NA; v_call: TRBV6-5; clone_size: NA; cdr3_aa: CASSYSREKGGYTF
d_call: NA; v_call: TRBV6-6; clone_size: NA; cdr3_aa: CASSYSGLYEQYF
d_call: NA; v_call: TRBV13; clone_size: once; cdr3_aa: CASSFTGGKAYEQYF
d_call: TRBD1; v_call: TRBV7-9; clone_size: NA; cdr3_aa: CASSWGTGVYEQYF
d_call: TRBD2; v_call: TRBV15; clone_size: NA; cdr3_aa: CATSRVSGGFTDTQYF
d_call: TRBD1; v_call: TRBV27; clone_size: NA; cdr3_aa: CASRLQGAAYEQYF
d_call: NA; v_call: TRBV25-1; clone_size: NA; cdr3_aa: CASSLGALYGYTF
d_call: NA; v_call: TRBV7-2; clone_size: NA; cdr3_aa: CASSLGWVREQFF
d_call: NA; v_call: TRBV11-1; clone_size: NA; cdr3_aa: CASSLDTGTETQYF
d_call: NA; v_call: TRBV6-5; clone_size: NA; cdr3_aa: CASSEEAGANVLTF
d_call: NA; v_call: TRBV15; clone_size: NA; cdr3_aa: CATSRGEGGAPEKLFF